The rows below give T cell receptor beta chains drawn from one sample of a study of PD-L1 blockade in urothelial cancer. Clones were sequenced by immunoSEQ multiplex PCR, and TCRdb holds only the in-frame ones, with some missing. The data show some 67,000 clones, with about 89% seen just once and 3.4% held by the top ten. The sample here was PBMCs, taken around atezolizumab (anti-PD-L1) treatment. These receptors were collected from a man aged 55 to 70 with urothelial cancer. Each CDR3 is given with its conserved first and last residue. A D gene is named only where the DNA matches it firmly. A clone size is listed for some rows: how often the clone was seen (once, few, many), or a class if it is expanded.

cdr3_nt cdr3_aa v_call d_call clone_size j_call
TGTGCCAGCAGCCCCAAAACAGGACGGAGCTCCTACGAGCAGTACTTC CASSPKTGRSSYEQYF TRBV5-8 - once TRBJ2-7
TGCGCCAGCAGCCAAGGGACAGGGTACACTGAAGCTTTCTTT CASSQGTGYTEAFF TRBV4-3 TRBD1 - TRBJ1-1
TGTGCCAGCACTGTCAGGGGCACAGATACGCAGTATTTT CASTVRGTDTQYF TRBV2 - - TRBJ2-3
TGTGCCAGCAGCTTAGGGGCCGGTGGAAACACCATATATTTT CASSLGAGGNTIYF TRBV7-8 - - TRBJ1-3
TGTGCCAGCAGTTACTTGGGGACTACGGCCTACGAGCAGTACTTC CASSYLGTTAYEQYF TRBV6-5 TRBD2 once TRBJ2-7
TGCGCCAGCAGCCAAGGCGGGACAGGGGACTCTGGGGCCAACGTCCTGACTTTC CASSQGGTGDSGANVLTF TRBV4-3 TRBD1 - TRBJ2-6
TGCGCCAGCAGCCAAGTAATTTCTAACGGAGCTAACTATGGCTACACCTTC CASSQVISNGANYGYTF TRBV4-1 - - TRBJ1-2
TGTGCCAGCAGCTTAGGTGGAGACAGGGGGGGGGAGACCCAGTACTTC CASSLGGDRGGETQYF TRBV7-8 TRBD1 - TRBJ2-5
TGTGCCAGCAGCCAAGGAGCCGAGCAGTACTTC CASSQGAEQYF TRBV6-1 - - TRBJ2-7
TGTGCCAGCAGTTTTGATGCCGGGGTAGCTGGAAACACCATATATTTT CASSFDAGVAGNTIYF TRBV28 - - TRBJ1-3
TGTGCCAGCAGCCAAGGCCTCCTAAGCGGCGAGCAGTACTTC CASSQGLLSGEQYF TRBV7-9 - - TRBJ2-7
TGTGCCAGCAGCAAACTAGCGGGAGGGGGCGATACGCAGTATTTT CASSKLAGGGDTQYF TRBV28 TRBD2 once TRBJ2-3
TGTGCCTGGAGTCGGACTAGCGGGGCCTACGAGCAGTACTTC CAWSRTSGAYEQYF TRBV30 TRBD2 - TRBJ2-7
TGTGCCAGCAGCATCGGGACTAGCGGGAGGATTAGTGAGACCCAGTACTTC CASSIGTSGRISETQYF TRBV9 TRBD2 - TRBJ2-5
TGCAGCGTCGGGGAATACTACAATGAGCAGTTCTTC CSVGEYYNEQFF TRBV29-1 - - TRBJ2-1
TGCGCCAGCAGCCACGGACAGGGTCGAACCATGAACACTGAAGCTTTCTTT CASSHGQGRTMNTEAFF TRBV4-3 TRBD1 - TRBJ1-1
TGTGCCAGCAGCTCGTGGGGGGGAGTCGATCAGCCCCAGCATTTT CASSSWGGVDQPQHF TRBV7-8 - - TRBJ1-5
TGTGCCAGCAGCCCAGGGACAGGGGGGGCCTACGAGCAGTACTTC CASSPGTGGAYEQYF TRBV7-2 TRBD1 once TRBJ2-7
TGTGCCAGTAGTAAACAGGGGGAAGGCTACGAGCAGTACTTC CASSKQGEGYEQYF TRBV19 TRBD1 - TRBJ2-7
TGTGCCAGCAGTTCCCTTGGTTTCTTCACTGGCGAGCAGTACTTC CASSSLGFFTGEQYF TRBV25-1 - - TRBJ2-7
TGCGCCAGCAGCTCACCGGGGTCGGGAGAAAAACTGTTTTTT CASSSPGSGEKLFF TRBV5-1 - once TRBJ1-4
TGTGCCAGCAGCCCGGGACAGGGGAACACTAACTATGGCTACACCTTC CASSPGQGNTNYGYTF TRBV5-5 TRBD1 - TRBJ1-2
TGTGCCAGCAGCTTCTGGTTGGCTAGTGTGGAGACCCAGTACTTC CASSFWLASVETQYF TRBV5-6 - - TRBJ2-5
TGTGCCAGCAGCCGGGGGGCCCTGAACACTGAAGCTTTCTTT CASSRGALNTEAFF TRBV6-5 - once TRBJ1-1
TGTGCCAGCACAAGGCGGACAGGACAGCGCCCCTATGGCTACACCTTC CASTRRTGQRPYGYTF TRBV2 TRBD1 - TRBJ1-2
TGTGCCAGCAGCCACCTTACCCTTGCTTTTGACAGGGCTCAAGAGACCCAGTACTTC CASSHLTLAFDRAQETQYF TRBV7-9 TRBD1 - TRBJ2-5
TGTGCCAGCAGCTTAGCGCTTAGCGGAAACACCGGGGAGCTGTTTTTT CASSLALSGNTGELFF TRBV7-9 - - TRBJ2-2